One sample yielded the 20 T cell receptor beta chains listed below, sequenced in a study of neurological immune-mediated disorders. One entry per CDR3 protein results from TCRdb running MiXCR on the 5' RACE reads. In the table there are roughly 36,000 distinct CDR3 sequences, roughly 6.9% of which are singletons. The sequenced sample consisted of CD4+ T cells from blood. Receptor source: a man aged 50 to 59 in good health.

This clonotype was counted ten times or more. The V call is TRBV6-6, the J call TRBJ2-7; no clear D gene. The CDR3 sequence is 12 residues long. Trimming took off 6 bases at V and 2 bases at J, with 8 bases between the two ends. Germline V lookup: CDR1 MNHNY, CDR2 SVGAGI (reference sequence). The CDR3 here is CASSPIAYEQYF. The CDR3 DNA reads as TGTGCCAGCAGCCCCATAGCCTACGAGCAGTACTTC.

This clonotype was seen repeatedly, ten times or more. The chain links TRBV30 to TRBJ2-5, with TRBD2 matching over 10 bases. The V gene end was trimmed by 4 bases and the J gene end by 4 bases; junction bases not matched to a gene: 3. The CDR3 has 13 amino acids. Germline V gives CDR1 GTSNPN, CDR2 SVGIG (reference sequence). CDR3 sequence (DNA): TGTGCCTGGACTGCTAGCGGGAGAGAGACCCAGTACTTC. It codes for CAWTASGRETQYF.

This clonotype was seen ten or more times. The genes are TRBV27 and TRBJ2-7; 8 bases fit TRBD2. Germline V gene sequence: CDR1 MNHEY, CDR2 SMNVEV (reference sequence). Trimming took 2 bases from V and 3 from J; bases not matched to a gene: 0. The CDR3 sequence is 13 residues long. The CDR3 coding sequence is TGTGCCAGCAGTTTAGCGGGGGGCTACGAGCAGTACTTC. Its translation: CASSLAGGYEQYF.

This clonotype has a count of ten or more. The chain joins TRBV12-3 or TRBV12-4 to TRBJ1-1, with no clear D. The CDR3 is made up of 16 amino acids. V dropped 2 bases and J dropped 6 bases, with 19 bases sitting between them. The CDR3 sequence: CASSLLFGEVSPEAFF. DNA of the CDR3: TGTGCCAGCAGTTTACTTTTCGGGGAAGTCTCCCCTGAAGCTTTCTTT.

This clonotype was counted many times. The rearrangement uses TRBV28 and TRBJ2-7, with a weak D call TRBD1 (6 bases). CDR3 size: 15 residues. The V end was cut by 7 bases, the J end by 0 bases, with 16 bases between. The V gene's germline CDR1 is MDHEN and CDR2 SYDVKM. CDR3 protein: CASKVGQFNSYEQYF. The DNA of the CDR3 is TGTGCCAGCAAAGTCGGACAGTTCAACTCCTACGAGCAGTACTTC.

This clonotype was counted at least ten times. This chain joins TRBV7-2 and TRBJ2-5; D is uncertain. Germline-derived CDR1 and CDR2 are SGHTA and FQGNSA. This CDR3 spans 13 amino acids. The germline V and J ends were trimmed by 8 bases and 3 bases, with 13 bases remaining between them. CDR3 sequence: CASGRAREETQYF. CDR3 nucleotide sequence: TGTGCCAGCGGCCGGGCTCGGGAAGAGACCCAGTACTTC.

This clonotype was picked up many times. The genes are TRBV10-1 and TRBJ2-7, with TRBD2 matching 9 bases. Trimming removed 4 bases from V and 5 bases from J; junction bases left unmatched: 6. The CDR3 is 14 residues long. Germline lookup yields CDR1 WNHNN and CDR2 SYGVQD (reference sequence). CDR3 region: CASSGSGSDDEQYF. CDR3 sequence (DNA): TGCGCCAGCAGTGGTAGCGGGAGTGACGACGAGCAGTACTTC.

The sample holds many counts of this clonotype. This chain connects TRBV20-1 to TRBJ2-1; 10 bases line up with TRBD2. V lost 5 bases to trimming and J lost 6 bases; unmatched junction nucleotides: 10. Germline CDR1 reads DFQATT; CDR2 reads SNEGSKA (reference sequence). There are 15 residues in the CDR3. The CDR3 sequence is CSAHQGTSVFNEQFF. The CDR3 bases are TGCAGTGCTCACCAAGGGACTAGCGTTTTCAATGAGCAGTTCTTC.

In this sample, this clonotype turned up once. The CDR3 DNA is TGTGCCAGCAGCCTCCCCGTAGTAAATGAGCAGTTCTTC. It specifies CASSLPVVNEQFF. V is TRBV7-2 and J is TRBJ2-1; no definite D call. Per germline, CDR1 SGHTA and CDR2 FQGNSA. V lost 5 bases to trimming and J lost 7 bases, with 12 bases between them. The CDR3 contains 13 residues.

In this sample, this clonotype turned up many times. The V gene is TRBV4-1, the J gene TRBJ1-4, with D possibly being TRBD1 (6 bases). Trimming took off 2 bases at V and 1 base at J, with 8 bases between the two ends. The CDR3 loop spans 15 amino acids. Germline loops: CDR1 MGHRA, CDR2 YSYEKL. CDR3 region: CASSQRGVTNEKLFF. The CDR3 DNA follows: TGCGCCAGCAGCCAAAGGGGGGTAACTAATGAAAAACTGTTTTTT.

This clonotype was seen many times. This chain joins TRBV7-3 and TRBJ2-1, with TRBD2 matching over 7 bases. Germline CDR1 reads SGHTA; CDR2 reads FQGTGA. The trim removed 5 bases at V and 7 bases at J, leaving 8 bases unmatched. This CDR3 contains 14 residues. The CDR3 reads CASSEVAGLNEQFF. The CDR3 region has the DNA TGTGCCAGCAGCGAGGTAGCGGGCCTGAATGAGCAGTTCTTC.

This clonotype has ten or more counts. The CDR3 DNA follows: TGTGCCAGCAGAGTACTAGCGACCTCCTACAATGAGCAGTTCTTC. As protein: CASRVLATSYNEQFF. The V and J genes are TRBV5-6 and TRBJ2-1; TRBD2 matches 7 bases. V shed 5 bases, J shed 0 bases, and the junction held 5 bases outside the gene matches. This CDR3 spans 15 amino acids. Germline-derived CDR1 and CDR2 are SGHDT and YYEEEE.

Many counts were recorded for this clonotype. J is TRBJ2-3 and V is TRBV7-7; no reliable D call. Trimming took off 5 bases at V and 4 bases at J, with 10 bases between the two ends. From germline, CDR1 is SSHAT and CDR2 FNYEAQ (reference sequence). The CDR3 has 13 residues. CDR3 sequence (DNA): TGTGCCAGCAGCCCACTCGGCCCAGATACGCAGTATTTT. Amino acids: CASSPLGPDTQYF.

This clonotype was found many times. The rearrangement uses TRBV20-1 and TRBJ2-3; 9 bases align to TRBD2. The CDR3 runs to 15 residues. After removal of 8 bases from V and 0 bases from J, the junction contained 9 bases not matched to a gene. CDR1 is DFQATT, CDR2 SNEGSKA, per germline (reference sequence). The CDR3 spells CSTQASGGSTDTQYF. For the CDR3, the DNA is TGCAGTACCCAGGCAAGCGGGGGGAGCACAGATACGCAGTATTTT.

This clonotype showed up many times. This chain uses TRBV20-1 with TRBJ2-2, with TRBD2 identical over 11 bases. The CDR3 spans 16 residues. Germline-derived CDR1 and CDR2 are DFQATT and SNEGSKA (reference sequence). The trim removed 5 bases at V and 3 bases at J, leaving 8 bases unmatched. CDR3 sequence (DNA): TGCAGTGCTGGGCGCGCGGGACTAGCGGACACCGGGGAGCTGTTTTTT. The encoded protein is CSAGRAGLADTGELFF.

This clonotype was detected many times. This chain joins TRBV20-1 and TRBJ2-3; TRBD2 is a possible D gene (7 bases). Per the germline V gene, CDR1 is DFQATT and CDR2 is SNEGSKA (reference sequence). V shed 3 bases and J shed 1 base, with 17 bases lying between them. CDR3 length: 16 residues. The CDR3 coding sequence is TGCAGTGCTAGTGCCCTCGGGGGGCGGGGCACAGATACGCAGTATTTT. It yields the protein CSASALGGRGTDTQYF.

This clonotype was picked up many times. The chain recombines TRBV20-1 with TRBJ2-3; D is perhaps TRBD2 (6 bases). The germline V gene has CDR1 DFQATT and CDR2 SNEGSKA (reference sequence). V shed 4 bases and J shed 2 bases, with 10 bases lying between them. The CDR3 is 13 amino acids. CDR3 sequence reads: CSATGTLTDTQYF. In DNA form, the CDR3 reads TGCAGTGCTACCGGGACTCTCACAGATACGCAGTATTTT.

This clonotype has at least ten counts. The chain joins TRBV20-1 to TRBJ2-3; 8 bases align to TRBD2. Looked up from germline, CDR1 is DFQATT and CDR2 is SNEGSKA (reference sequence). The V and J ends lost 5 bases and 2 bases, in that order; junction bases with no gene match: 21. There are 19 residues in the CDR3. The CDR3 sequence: CSASLTSGPPGGLTDTQYF. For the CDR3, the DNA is TGCAGTGCTTCGCTCACTAGCGGCCCTCCCGGGGGGCTCACAGATACGCAGTATTTT.

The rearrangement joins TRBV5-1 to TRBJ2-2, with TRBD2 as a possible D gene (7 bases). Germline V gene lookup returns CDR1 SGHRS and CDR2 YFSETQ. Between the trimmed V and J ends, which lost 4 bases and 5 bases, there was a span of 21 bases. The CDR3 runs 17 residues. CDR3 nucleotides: TGCGCCAGCAGCACCTTTCGAGGGGGGGCGCGGACCGGGGAGCTGTTTTTT. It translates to CASSTFRGGARTGELFF.

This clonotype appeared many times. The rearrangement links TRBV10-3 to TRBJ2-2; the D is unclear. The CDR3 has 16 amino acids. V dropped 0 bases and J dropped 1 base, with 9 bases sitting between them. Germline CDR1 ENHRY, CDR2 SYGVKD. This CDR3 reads CAISESMRMNTGELFF. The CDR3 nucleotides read TGTGCCATCAGTGAGTCGATGCGGATGAACACCGGGGAGCTGTTTTTT.